This T cell receptor (beta chain) was captured in a study of response to subunit inactivated influenza vaccine. Study-wide results and caveats: It was the authors' suggestion that each seasonal influenza vaccination recruits few new T cells.

TCRdb reprocessed the RT-PCR reads with MiXCR, giving one entry per CDR3 protein. The data hold 600,000 to 850,000 distinct CDR3 sequences, with 12% to 15% observed a single time. Germline loops: CDR1 SQVTM, CDR2 ANQGSEA. The CDR3 is made up of 12 amino acids. V shed 5 bases, J shed 11 bases, and the junction held 4 bases outside the gene matches. This clonotype has only a few counts. Its antigen is as yet unknown. This sequence joins TRBV29-1 and TRBJ2-1; 12 bases are a match to TRBD2. This clonotype originated in a man over 45 who received an inactivated influenza vaccine. The source was PBMCs from blood, collected approximately 15 days before vaccination. CDR3 protein: CSVQTSGSKQFF. The CDR3 DNA follows: TGCAGCGTTCAGACTAGCGGGAGCAAGCAGTTCTTC.